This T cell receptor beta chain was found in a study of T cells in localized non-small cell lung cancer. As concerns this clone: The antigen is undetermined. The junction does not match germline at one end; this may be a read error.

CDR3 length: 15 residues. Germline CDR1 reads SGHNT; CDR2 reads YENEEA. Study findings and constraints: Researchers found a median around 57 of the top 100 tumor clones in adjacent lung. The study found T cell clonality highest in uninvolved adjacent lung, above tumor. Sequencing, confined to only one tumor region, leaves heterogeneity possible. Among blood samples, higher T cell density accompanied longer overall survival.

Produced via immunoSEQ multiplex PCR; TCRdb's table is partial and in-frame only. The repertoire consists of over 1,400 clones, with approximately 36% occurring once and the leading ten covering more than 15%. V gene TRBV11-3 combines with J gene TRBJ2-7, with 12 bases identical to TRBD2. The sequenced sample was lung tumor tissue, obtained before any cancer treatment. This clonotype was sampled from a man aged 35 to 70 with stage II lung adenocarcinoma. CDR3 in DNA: TGTGCCAGCAGCTTAGAGTCCGGGACTAGCGGGTTCAGACACTTC. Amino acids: CASSLESGTSGFRHF.